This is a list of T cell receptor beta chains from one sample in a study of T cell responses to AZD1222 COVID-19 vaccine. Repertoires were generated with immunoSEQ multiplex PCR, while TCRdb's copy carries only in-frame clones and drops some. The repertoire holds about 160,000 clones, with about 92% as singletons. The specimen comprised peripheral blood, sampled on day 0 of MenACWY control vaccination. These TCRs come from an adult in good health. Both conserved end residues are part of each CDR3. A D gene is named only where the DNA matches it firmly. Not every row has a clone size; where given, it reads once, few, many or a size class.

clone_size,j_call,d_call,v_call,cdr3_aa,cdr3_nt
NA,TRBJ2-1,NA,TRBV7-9,CASSTQEGLQSYNEQFF,TGTGCCAGCAGCACACAAGAGGGCCTACAATCCTACAATGAGCAGTTCTTC
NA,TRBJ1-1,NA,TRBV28,CASSPPTRAGWKAFF,TGTGCCAGCAGTCCCCCTACTAGGGCAGGGTGGAAAGCTTTCTTT
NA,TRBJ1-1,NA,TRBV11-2,CASSLGMNTEAFF,TGTGCCAGCAGCTTAGGAATGAACACTGAAGCTTTCTTT
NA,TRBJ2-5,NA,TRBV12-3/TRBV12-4,CASSTLGRETQYF,TGTGCCAGCAGTACCTTGGGAAGAGAGACCCAGTACTTC
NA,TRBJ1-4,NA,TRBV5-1,CASSPGFFREKLFF,TGCGCCAGCAGTCCAGGGTTCTTTCGGGAAAAACTGTTTTTT
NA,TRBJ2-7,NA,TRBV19,CAREGRQGGSYEQYF,TGTGCCAGAGAGGGGAGACAGGGCGGGAGTTACGAGCAGTACTTC
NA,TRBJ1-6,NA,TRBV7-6,CASSLRGTGHNSPLHF,TGTGCCAGCAGCCTCCGAGGGACTGGACATAATTCACCCCTCCACTTT
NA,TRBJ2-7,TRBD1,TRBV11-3,CASESRDRSYEQYF,TGTGCCAGCGAAAGCCGGGACAGGTCCTACGAGCAGTACTTC
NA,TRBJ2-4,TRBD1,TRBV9,CASSLDRGPGNIQYF,TGTGCCAGCAGCTTAGACAGGGGGCCAGGAAACATTCAGTACTTC
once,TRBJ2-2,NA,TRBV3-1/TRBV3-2,CASSLLAPGELFF,TGTGCCAGCAGCCTGCTAGCCCCCGGGGAGCTGTTTTTT
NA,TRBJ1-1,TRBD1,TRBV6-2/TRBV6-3,CASSYAGTGPTEAFF,TGTGCCAGCAGTTATGCCGGGACAGGGCCCACTGAAGCTTTCTTT
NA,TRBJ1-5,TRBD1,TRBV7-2,CASSKGTGEWEPQHF,TGTGCCAGCAGCAAGGGGACAGGAGAGTGGGAGCCCCAGCATTTT
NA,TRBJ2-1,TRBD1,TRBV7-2,CASSPRTGERYEQFF,TGTGCCAGCAGCCCTCGGACAGGGGAGAGGTATGAGCAGTTCTTC
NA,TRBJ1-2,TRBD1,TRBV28,CASSSGQGVLGYTF,TGTGCCAGCAGTTCGGGACAGGGGGTGCTTGGCTACACCTTC
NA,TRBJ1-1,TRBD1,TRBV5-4,CASSRPDRGRAFF,TGTGCCAGCAGCAGACCGGACAGGGGGAGAGCTTTCTTT
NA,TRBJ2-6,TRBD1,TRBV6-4,CASSATGTGAGANVLTF,TGTGCCAGCAGTGCCACCGGGACAGGGGCCGGGGCCAACGTCCTGACTTTC
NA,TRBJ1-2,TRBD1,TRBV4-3,CASSLNDRVNGYTF,TGCGCCAGCAGCCTAAATGACAGGGTGAATGGCTACACCTTC
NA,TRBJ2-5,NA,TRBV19,CASSLGLGEETQYF,TGTGCCAGTAGCCTAGGTTTAGGGGAAGAGACCCAGTACTTC
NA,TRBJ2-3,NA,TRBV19,CASRDRSTDTQYF,TGTGCCAGTAGAGACAGGAGCACAGATACGCAGTATTTT
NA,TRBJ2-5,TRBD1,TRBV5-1,CATCTGTVATQETQYF,TGCGCCACCTGCACGGGGACAGTTGCGACCCAAGAGACCCAGTACTTC
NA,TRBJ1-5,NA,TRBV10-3,CAISGQNGNQPQHF,TGTGCCATCAGTGGACAGAATGGCAATCAGCCCCAGCATTTT
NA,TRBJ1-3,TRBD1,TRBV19,CASSDRVRTGNTIYF,TGTGCCAGTAGTGACAGGGTTAGGACTGGAAACACCATATATTTT
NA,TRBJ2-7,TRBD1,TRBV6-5,CASSPPTGNSEQYF,TGTGCCAGCAGTCCTCCGACAGGGAACTCCGAGCAGTACTTC
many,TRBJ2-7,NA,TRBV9,CASGGSTYEQYF,TGTGCCAGCGGTGGTTCGACCTACGAGCAGTACTTC
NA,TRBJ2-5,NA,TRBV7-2,CASSLVGGRDETQYF,TGTGCCAGCAGCTTAGTCGGGGGGCGCGATGAGACCCAGTACTTC
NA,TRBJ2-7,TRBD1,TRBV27,CASSSPGTEPNHEQYF,TGTGCCAGCAGTTCCCCCGGGACAGAGCCTAACCACGAGCAGTACTTC
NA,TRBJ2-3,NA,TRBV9,CASSVGSAASTDTQYF,TGTGCCAGCAGCGTAGGATCGGCGGCTAGCACAGATACGCAGTATTTT
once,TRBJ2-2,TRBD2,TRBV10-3,CAISVKASGRTGELFF,TGTGCCATCAGTGTTAAGGCTAGCGGGAGGACCGGGGAGCTGTTTTTT
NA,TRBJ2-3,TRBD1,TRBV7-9,CASSGATGGPDTQYF,TGTGCCAGCAGTGGGGCGACAGGGGGTCCAGATACGCAGTATTTT
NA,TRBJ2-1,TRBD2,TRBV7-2,CASSLSGRALNEQFF,TGTGCCAGCAGCTTAAGCGGGAGGGCCCTAAATGAGCAGTTCTTC
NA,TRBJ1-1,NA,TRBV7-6,CASSLNPGMNTEAFF,TGTGCCAGCAGCTTAAATCCGGGGATGAACACTGAAGCTTTCTTT
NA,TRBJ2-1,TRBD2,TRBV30,CAWIRAGGNEQFF,TGTGCCTGGATCCGAGCGGGGGGCAATGAGCAGTTCTTC
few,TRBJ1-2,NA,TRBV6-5,CASKTNYGYTF,TGTGCCAGCAAAACTAACTATGGCTACACCTTC
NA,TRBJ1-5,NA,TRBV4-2,CASSRNSNQPQHF,TGTGCCAGCAGCCGAAATAGCAATCAGCCCCAGCATTTT
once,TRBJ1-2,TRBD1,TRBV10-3,CAIRPGGQGNYGYTF,TGTGCCATCAGGCCTGGGGGACAGGGAAACTATGGCTACACCTTC
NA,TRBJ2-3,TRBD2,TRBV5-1,CASSSGRLAGDTQYF,TGCGCCAGCAGCTCGGGGCGGCTAGCGGGAGATACGCAGTATTTT
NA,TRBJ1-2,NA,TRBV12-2,CASRLVYVVGYTF,TGTGCAAGTCGCTTAGTATATGTTGTCGGCTACACCTTC
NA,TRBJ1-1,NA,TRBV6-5,CASSYGGGSTEAFF,TGTGCCAGCAGTTACGGCGGGGGGAGCACTGAAGCTTTCTTT
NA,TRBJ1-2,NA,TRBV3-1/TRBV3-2,CASSHTGGNYGYTF,TGTGCCAGCAGCCATACGGGGGGTAACTATGGCTACACCTTC
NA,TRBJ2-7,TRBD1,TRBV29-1,CSVRRDRGYEQYF,TGCAGCGTTCGGCGGGACAGGGGCTACGAGCAGTACTTC
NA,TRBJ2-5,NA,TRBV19,CASSIQETQYF,TGTGCCAGTAGTATCCAAGAGACCCAGTACTTC
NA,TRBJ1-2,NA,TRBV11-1,CASSLDGSPNYGYTF,TGTGCCAGCAGCTTAGACGGGAGTCCTAACTATGGCTACACCTTC
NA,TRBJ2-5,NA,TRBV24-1,CATSDLGQKETQYF,TGTGCCACCAGTGATTTAGGACAGAAAGAGACCCAGTACTTC
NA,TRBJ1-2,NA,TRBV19,CASSISGRNYGYTF,TGTGCCAGTAGTATATCGGGACGGAACTATGGCTACACCTTC
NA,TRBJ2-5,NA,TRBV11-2,CASSLGQDWRETQYF,TGTGCCAGCAGCTTAGGCCAGGACTGGCGAGAGACCCAGTACTTC
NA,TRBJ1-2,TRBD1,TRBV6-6,CASSPGTVLYGYTF,TGTGCCAGCAGTCCCGGGACAGTTCTCTATGGCTACACCTTC
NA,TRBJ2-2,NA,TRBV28,CASTPVRRVNTGELFF,TGTGCCAGCACCCCGGTGAGGCGCGTCAACACCGGGGAGCTGTTTTTT
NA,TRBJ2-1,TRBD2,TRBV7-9,CASSPTTSGTYNEQFF,TGTGCCAGCAGCCCGACGACTAGCGGGACCTACAATGAGCAGTTCTTC
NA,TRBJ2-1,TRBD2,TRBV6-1,CASSDRGTGGNEQFF,TGTGCCAGCAGTGATCGCGGGACGGGAGGCAATGAGCAGTTCTTC
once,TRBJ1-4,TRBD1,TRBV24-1,CATSDTGTGEKLFF,TGTGCCACCAGTGATACCGGGACAGGGGAAAAACTGTTTTTT
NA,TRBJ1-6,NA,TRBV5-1,CASRGNSPLHF,TGCGCCAGCAGAGGGAATTCACCCCTCCACTTT
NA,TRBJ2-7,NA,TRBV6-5,CASSYLDRHEQYF,TGTGCCAGCAGTTACCTTGACAGGCACGAGCAGTACTTC
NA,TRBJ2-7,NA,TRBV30,CAWSVETDEQYF,TGTGCCTGGAGTGTCGAGACAGACGAGCAGTACTTC
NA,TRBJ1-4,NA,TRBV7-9,CASSLQGSYTEKLFF,TGTGCCAGCAGCTTACAGGGGAGTTATACTGAAAAACTGTTTTTT
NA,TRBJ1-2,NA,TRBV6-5,CASSRRDGHYGYTF,TGTGCCAGCAGTCGCCGGGACGGTCACTATGGCTACACCTTC